This T cell receptor beta chain was profiled in a study of cytomegalovirus exposure and HLA in healthy donors. About the study: Falling in the Caucasian-associated ancestry cluster were about 83% of 300 to 500 genotyped donors.

The PCR ran on 60 Vbeta and 13 Jbeta primers. Measured with immunoSEQ multiplex PCR; TCRdb has only the in-frame clones, and not every one. The profile shows tens of thousands of clones, over 60% of them singletons. Of note for this clone: Antigen unknown.

Study-wide results and caveats: Specificity for CMV antigens was confirmed in vitro for a few of the CMV-associated chains.

Germline-derived CDR1 and CDR2 are SNHLY and FYNNEI. The length of the CDR3 is 17 residues. Trimming stripped 6 bases from V and 6 bases from J, with 21 bases between. The clonotype was recovered from a male donor in good health and CMV-seronegative. The sample comprised PBMCs. The chain employs TRBV2 and TRBJ1-6; possible D gene TRBD1, 6 bases. The CDR3 DNA reads as TGTGCCAGCAGCCTCCGCATCGGGGGGCAGGGTAATTCACCCCTCCACTTT. Translating gives CASSLRIGGQGNSPLHF.